This T cell receptor beta chain comes out of a study of blood T cell repertoires in COVID-19. Overall study context: Samples came from the United States, Italy and Spain, spanning acute and convalescent COVID-19.

Losses at the gene ends were 10 bases for V and 5 bases for J; bases not matched to a gene: 14. This CDR3 spans 14 amino acids. The germline gives CDR1 LNHDA, CDR2 SQIVND (reference sequence). Original analysis: Amplification of reference gene primers was used by the study to estimate nucleated cell counts. Repertoires were generated with immunoSEQ multiplex PCR, while TCRdb's copy carries only in-frame clones and drops some. V and J calls and clone size follow that table, whereas D and trimming were derived from the DNA. Counted here are 110,000 to 150,000 clones, approximately 90% occurring once; the ten biggest clones make up around 2.9%. This clone was observed once.

The sequencing input was peripheral blood. This receptor was obtained from a man in his 60s with active or convalescent COVID-19. The chain carries TRBV19 and TRBJ2-7, with 7 bases matching TRBD2. CDR3 DNA: TGTGCCACAAAACCCGGGGGGTTCTTCAACGAGCAGTACTTC. Translating gives CATKPGGFFNEQYF.